What follows describes a single T cell receptor beta chain. The sample belongs to a study of neoadjuvant anti-PD-1 for oral cavity cancer. V was cut by 0 bases and J by 6 bases, with 5 bases left in between. The length of the CDR3 is 12 residues. The germline CDR1 and CDR2 sequences are ENHRY and SYGVKD. Time point described: after neoadjuvant nivolumab, at surgical resection. Assay used: immunoSEQ multiplex PCR; TCRdb lists only in-frame clones, some missing. The sample records tens of thousands of clones, 25% to 30% being singletons. Sample: tumor tissue, taken after nivolumab (anti-PD-1) treatment. The clonotype comes from a person aged 35-79 years with oral cavity squamous cell carcinoma. This chain uses TRBV10-3 with TRBJ1-1; D gene uncertain. CDR3 sequence reads: CAISESKAEAFF. The CDR3 DNA follows: TGTGCCATCAGTGAGTCGAAGGCTGAAGCTTTCTTT.